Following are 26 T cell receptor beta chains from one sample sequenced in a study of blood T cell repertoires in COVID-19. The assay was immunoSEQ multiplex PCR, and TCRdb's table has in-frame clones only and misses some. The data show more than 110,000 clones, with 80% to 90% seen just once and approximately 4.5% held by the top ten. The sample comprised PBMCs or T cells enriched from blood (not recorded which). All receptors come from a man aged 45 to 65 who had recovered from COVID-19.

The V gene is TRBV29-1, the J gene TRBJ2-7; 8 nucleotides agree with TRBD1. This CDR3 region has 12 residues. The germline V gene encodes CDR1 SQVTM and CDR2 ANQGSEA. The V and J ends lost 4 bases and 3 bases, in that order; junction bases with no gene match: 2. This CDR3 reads CSVVGQGYEQYV. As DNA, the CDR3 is TGCAGCGTTGTAGGACAGGGCTACGAGCAGTACGTC.

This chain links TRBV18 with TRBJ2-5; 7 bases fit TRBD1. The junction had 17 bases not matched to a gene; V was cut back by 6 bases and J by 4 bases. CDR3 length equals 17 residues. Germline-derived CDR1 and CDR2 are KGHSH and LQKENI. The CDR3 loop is CASSRYRDSGVGETQYF. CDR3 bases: TGTGCCAGCTCGCGCTATAGGGACAGTGGGGTCGGAGAGACCCAGTACTTC.

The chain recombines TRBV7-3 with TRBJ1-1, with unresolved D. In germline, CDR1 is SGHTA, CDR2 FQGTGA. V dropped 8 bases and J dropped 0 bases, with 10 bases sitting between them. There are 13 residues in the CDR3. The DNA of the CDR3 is TGTGCCAGCTCAAGTCGGTTGAACACTGAAGCTTTCTTT. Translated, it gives CASSSRLNTEAFF.

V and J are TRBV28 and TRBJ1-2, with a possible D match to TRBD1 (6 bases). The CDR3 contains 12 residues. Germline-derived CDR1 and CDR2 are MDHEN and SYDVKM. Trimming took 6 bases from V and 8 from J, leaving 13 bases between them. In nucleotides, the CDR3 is TGTGCCAGCAGCAGACAGGCAGGCGGCTACACCTTC. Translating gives CASSRQAGGYTF.

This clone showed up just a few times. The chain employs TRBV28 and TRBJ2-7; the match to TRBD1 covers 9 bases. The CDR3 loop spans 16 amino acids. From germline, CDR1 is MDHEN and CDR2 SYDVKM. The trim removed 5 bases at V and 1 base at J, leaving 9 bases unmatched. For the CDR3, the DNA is TGTGCCAGCAGTGGAGTGGGACAGGGAAGGTCCTACGAGCAGTACGTC. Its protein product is CASSGVGQGRSYEQYV.

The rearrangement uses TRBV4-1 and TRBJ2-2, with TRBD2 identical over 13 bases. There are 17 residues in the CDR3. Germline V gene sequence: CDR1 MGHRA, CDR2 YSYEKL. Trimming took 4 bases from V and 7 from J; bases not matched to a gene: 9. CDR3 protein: CASSPVGTSGTNGELFF. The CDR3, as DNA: TGCGCCAGCAGCCCAGTCGGGACTAGCGGGACGAACGGGGAGCTGTTTTTT.

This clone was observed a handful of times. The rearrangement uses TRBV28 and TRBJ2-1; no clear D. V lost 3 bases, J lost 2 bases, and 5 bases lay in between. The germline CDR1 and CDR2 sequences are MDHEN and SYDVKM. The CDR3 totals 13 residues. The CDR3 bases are TGTGCCAGCAGTTTGCCTACCTACAATGAGCAGTTCTTC. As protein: CASSLPTYNEQFF.

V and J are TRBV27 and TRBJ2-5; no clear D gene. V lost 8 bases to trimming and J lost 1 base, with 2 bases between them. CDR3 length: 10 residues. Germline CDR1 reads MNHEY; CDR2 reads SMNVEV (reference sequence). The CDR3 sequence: CASLQETQYF. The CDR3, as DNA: TGTGCCAGCCTCCAAGAGACCCAGTACTTC.

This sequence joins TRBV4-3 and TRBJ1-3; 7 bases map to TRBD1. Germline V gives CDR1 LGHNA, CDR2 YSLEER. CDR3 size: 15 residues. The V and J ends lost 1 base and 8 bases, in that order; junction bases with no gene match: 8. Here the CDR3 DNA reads TGCGCCAGCAGCCAAGGGGGACAGTCCCGGGACACCATATATTTT. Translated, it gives CASSQGGQSRDTIYF.

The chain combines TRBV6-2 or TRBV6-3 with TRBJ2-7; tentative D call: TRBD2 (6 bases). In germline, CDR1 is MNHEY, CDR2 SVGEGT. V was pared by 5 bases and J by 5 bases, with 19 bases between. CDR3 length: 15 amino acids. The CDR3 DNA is TGTGCCAGCAGTAAGGGGACTTTCGCCCCTAACGAGCAGTACGTC. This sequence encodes CASSKGTFAPNEQYV.

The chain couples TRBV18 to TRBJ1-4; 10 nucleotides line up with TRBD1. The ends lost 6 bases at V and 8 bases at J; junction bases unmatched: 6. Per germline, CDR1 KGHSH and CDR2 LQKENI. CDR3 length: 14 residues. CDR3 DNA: TGTGCCAGCTCGACCGGGACAGGGGTAGAAAAACTGTTTTTT. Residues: CASSTGTGVEKLFF.

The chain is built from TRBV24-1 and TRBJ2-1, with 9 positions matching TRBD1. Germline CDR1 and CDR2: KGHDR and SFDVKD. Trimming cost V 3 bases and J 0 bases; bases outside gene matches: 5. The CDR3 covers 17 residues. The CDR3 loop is CATSDPTGGPSYNEQFF. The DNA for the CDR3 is TGTGCCACCAGTGATCCGACAGGGGGTCCCTCCTACAATGAGCAGTTCTTC.

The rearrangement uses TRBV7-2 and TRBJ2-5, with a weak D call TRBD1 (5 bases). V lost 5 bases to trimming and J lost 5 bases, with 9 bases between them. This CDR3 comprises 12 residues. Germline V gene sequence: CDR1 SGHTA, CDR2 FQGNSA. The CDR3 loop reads CASSLSGETQYF. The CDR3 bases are TGTGCCAGCAGCCTCTCAGGGGAGACCCAGTACTTC.

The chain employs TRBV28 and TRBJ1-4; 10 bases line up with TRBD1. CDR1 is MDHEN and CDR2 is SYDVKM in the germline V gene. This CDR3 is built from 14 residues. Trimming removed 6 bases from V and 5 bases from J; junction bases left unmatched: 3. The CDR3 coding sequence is TGTGCCAGCAGCGTGGGACAGGGGAATGAAAAACTGTTTTTT. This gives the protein CASSVGQGNEKLFF.

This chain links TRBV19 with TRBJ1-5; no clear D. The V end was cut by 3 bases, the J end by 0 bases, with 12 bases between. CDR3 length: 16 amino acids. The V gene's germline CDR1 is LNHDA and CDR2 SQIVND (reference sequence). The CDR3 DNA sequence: TGTGCCAGTAGTATTCGGGAATTCTATAGCAATCAGCCCCAGCATTTT. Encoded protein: CASSIREFYSNQPQHF.

The CDR3 region is CASSQQRDRGLETQYF. As DNA, the CDR3 is TGTGCCAGCAGCCAACAACGGGACAGGGGTTTGGAGACCCAGTACTTC. The V call is TRBV3-1 (or the pseudogene TRBV3-2), the J call TRBJ2-5, with 10 nucleotides matching TRBD1. The germline CDR1 and CDR2 sequences are LGHDT and YNNKEL (reference sequence). The CDR3 loop spans 16 amino acids. Trimming at V came to 2 bases and at J to 5 bases, leaving 8 bases not matched to a gene.

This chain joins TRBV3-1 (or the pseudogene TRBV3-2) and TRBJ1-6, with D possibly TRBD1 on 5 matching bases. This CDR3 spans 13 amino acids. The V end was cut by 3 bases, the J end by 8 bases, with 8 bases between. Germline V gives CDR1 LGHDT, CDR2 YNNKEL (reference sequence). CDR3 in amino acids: CASSQGGDSPLHF. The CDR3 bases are TGTGCCAGCAGCCAGGGGGGGGATTCACCCCTCCACTTT.

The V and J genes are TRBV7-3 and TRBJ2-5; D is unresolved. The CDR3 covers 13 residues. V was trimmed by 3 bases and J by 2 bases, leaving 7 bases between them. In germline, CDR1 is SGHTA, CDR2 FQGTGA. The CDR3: CASSFNLQETQYF. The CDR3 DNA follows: TGTGCCAGCAGCTTTAATCTACAAGAGACCCAGTACTTC.

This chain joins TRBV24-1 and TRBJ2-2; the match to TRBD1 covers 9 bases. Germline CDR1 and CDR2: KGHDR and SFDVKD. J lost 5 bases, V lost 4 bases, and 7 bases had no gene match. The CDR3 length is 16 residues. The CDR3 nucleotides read TGTGCCACCAGTGACCCGGGACAGGGTGATACCGGGGAGCTGTTTTTT. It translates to CATSDPGQGDTGELFF.

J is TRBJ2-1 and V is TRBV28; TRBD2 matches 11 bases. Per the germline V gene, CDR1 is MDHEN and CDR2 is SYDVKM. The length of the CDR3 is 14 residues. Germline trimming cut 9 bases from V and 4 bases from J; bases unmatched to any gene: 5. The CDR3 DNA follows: TGTGCCAGTCTTAGCGGGGGGGATTACAATGAGCAGTTCTTC. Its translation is CASLSGGDYNEQFF. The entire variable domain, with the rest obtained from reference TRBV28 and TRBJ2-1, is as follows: DVKVTQSSRYLVKRTGEKVFLECVQDMDHENMFWYRQDPGLGLRLIYFSYDVKMKEKGDIPEGYSVSREKKERFSLILESASTNQTSMYLCASLSGGDYNEQFFGPGTRLTVL.

CDR3 sequence (DNA): TGTGCCAGCAGCCTCTACCCGGGGGGCGATCAGCCCCAGCATTTT. It encodes CASSLYPGGDQPQHF. The V and J genes are TRBV7-9 and TRBJ1-5; a possible D gene is TRBD1 (6 bases). Germline-derived CDR1 and CDR2 are SEHNR and FQNEAQ (reference sequence). V was clipped by 5 bases and J by 5 bases, with 16 bases between them. This CDR3 has 15 amino acids.

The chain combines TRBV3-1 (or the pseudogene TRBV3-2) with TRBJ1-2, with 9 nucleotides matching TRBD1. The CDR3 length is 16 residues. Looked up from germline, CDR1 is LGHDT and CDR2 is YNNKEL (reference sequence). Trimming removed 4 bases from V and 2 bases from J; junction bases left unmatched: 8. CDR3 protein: CASSPLTGQGNYGYTF. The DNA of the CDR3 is TGTGCCAGCAGCCCCTTAACCGGACAGGGGAACTATGGCTACACCTTC.

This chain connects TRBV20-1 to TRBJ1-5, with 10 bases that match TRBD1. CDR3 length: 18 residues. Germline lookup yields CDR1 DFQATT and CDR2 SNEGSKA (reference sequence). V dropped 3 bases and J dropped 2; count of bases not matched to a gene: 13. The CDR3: CSASATAGQGFGNQPQHF. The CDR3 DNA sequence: TGCAGTGCTAGTGCAACCGCGGGACAGGGGTTTGGCAATCAGCCCCAGCATTTT.

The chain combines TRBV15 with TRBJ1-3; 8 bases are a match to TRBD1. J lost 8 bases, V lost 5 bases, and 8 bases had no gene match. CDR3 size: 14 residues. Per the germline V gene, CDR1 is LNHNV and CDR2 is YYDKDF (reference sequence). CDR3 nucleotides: TGTGCCACCAGCTTTAGGACAGGGCGGCACACCATATATTTT. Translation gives CATSFRTGRHTIYF. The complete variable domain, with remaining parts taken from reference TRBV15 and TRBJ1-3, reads DAMVIQNPRYQVTQFGKPVTLSCSQTLNHNVMYWYQQKSSQAPKLLFHYYDKDFNNEADTPDNFQSRRPNTSFCFLDIRSPGLGDTAMYLCATSFRTGRHTIYFGEGSWLTVV.

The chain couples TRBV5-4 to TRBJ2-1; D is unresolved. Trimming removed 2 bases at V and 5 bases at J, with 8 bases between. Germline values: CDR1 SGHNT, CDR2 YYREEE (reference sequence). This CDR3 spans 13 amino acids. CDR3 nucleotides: TGTGCCAGCAGCTTAAGGAGAGACAATGAGCAGTTCTTC. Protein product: CASSLRRDNEQFF.

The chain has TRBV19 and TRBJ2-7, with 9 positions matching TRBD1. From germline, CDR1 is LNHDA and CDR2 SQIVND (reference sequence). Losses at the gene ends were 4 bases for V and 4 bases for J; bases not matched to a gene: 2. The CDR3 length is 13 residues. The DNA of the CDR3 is TGTGCCAGTAGTAGGGGACAGGGATACGAGCAGTACTTC. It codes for CASSRGQGYEQYF.